The 27 T cell receptor beta chains given below trace back to one sample, sequenced in a study of T cells in localized non-small cell lung cancer. Sequencing was performed with immunoSEQ multiplex PCR; in TCRdb, only in-frame clones are kept and a portion is missing. The sample consists of 20,000 to 30,000 clones, roughly nine tenths of them appearing once. The source material was peripheral blood, sampled before any cancer treatment. These receptor sequences come from a woman between 35 and 75 years old with stage I lung adenocarcinoma.

This clone appeared a single time. J is TRBJ2-1 and V is TRBV18; the match to TRBD2 covers 11 bases. The CDR3 consists of 16 residues. V lost 1 base to trimming and J lost 2 bases; unmatched junction nucleotides: 1. In germline, CDR1 is KGHSH, CDR2 LQKENI. CDR3 in DNA: TGTGCCAGCTCACCACTAGCGGGGGGGACCTACAATGAGCAGTTCTTC. Translation: CASSPLAGGTYNEQFF. Full variable domain (missing parts from reference TRBV18 and TRBJ2-1): NAGVMQNPRHLVRRRGQEARLRCSPMKGHSHVYWYRQLPEEGLKFMVYLQKENIIDESGMPKERFSAEFPKEGPSILRIQQVVRGDSAAYFCASSPLAGGTYNEQFFGPGTRLTVL.

This clone was seen more than once but under ten times. The rearrangement uses TRBV5-6 and TRBJ1-2; D may be TRBD1 (6 bases). Trimming left V 3 bases short and J 1 base short, with 10 bases between. Germline CDR1 SGHDT, CDR2 YYEEEE. The CDR3 spans 14 residues. This CDR3 is CASSWTDFNYGYTF. The CDR3 bases are TGTGCCAGCAGCTGGACAGACTTTAACTATGGCTACACCTTC.

The chain has TRBV21-1 and TRBJ2-7; TRBD2, the D gene given by the table, was not confirmed from the DNA. TRBV21-1 is a listed pseudogene. This CDR3 comprises 17 residues. CDR3: CASADGSRETSSYEQYF. CDR3 coding DNA: TGTGCCAGCGCAGATGGGTCGAGGGAAACATCCTCCTACGAGCAGTACTTC.

The chain combines TRBV28 with TRBJ2-1, with D unresolved. The CDR3 is 16 amino acids. The germline gives CDR1 MDHEN, CDR2 SYDVKM. Trimming shortened V by 2 bases and J by 6 bases, and 17 bases separated the two germline ends. CDR3 DNA: TGTGCCAGCAGTTTAGCCCCAGTCGGTAGAGGCAATGAGCAGTTCTTC. This gives the protein CASSLAPVGRGNEQFF. The full variable domain, its missing parts supplied by reference TRBV28 and TRBJ2-1, is DVKVTQSSRYLVKRTGEKVFLECVQDMDHENMFWYRQDPGLGLRLIYFSYDVKMKEKGDIPEGYSVSREKKERFSLILESASTNQTSMYLCASSLAPVGRGNEQFFGPGTRLTVL.

The rearrangement links TRBV2 to TRBJ2-5; a weak D match, TRBD2 (6 bases). CDR3 length: 15 amino acids. Germline CDR1 SNHLY, CDR2 FYNNEI. Trimming pared 0 bases from V and 4 bases from J, leaving 12 bases between. The chain's CDR3 is CASSEAGGGGETQYF. CDR3 DNA: TGTGCCAGCAGTGAAGCGGGGGGAGGTGGAGAGACCCAGTACTTC.

The chain links TRBV29-1 to TRBJ1-2; 10 bases agree with TRBD1. The CDR3 covers 12 residues. Looked up from germline, CDR1 is SQVTM and CDR2 is ANQGSEA. V dropped 3 bases and J dropped 6; count of bases not matched to a gene: 1. CDR3 in amino acids: CSVEGQGHGYTF. The DNA of the CDR3 is TGCAGCGTTGAGGGACAGGGGCATGGCTACACCTTC. Using reference TRBV29-1 and TRBJ1-2 for the parts outside the CDR3, the full variable domain is SAVISQKPSRDICQRGTSLTIQCQVDSQVTMMFWYRQQPGQSLTLIATANQGSEATYESGFVIDKFPISRPNLTFSTLTVSNMSPEDSSIYLCSVEGQGHGYTFGSGTRLTVV.

The chain couples TRBV7-8 to TRBJ1-2; the D gene is possibly TRBD1 (5 bases). CDR1 and CDR2 (germline): SGHVS, FQNEAQ. V lost 5 bases, J lost 0 bases, and 13 bases lay in between. CDR3 length: 15 residues. CDR3 loop: CASSRGDSSNYGYTF. The CDR3 DNA sequence: TGTGCCAGCAGCCGAGGCGACAGTTCTAACTATGGCTACACCTTC.

The V call is TRBV7-2, the J call TRBJ2-7; no firm D call. V dropped 5 bases and J dropped 6 bases, with 8 bases sitting between them. Germline CDR1 and CDR2: SGHTA and FQGNSA. The CDR3 contains 11 residues. CDR3: CASSPNLEQYF. CDR3 nucleotide sequence: TGTGCCAGCAGCCCGAACCTCGAGCAGTACTTC.

V gene TRBV18 combines with J gene TRBJ2-4, with D possibly called TRBD1 or TRBD2 (5 bases each). Trimming pared 4 bases from V and 5 bases from J, leaving 12 bases between. CDR3 length equals 14 residues. The germline gives CDR1 KGHSH, CDR2 LQKENI. CDR3 sequence: CASSLGTQENIQYF. The CDR3 DNA sequence: TGTGCCAGCTCACTGGGGACCCAAGAAAACATTCAGTACTTC.

The CDR3 is CAWSTPTGPHGYTF. The CDR3 nucleotides are TGTGCCTGGAGTACCCCGACAGGGCCCCATGGCTACACCTTC. This sequence joins TRBV30 and TRBJ1-2; 7 bases fit TRBD1. The CDR3 covers 14 residues. Germline V gene lookup returns CDR1 GTSNPN and CDR2 SVGIG (reference sequence). The J segment lost 6 bases and the V segment lost 2 bases, leaving 9 bases of the junction unmatched.

The chain combines TRBV5-6 with TRBJ1-3, with D unresolved. CDR3 size: 15 residues. Per the germline V gene, CDR1 is SGHDT and CDR2 is YYEEEE. Trimming removed 4 bases from V and 0 bases from J, with 11 bases in between. CDR3 in amino acids: CASSLGYSSGNTIYF. As DNA, the CDR3 is TGTGCCAGCAGCCTGGGGTACAGCTCTGGAAACACCATATATTTT.

The chain couples TRBV5-1 to TRBJ2-3; D remains unclear. CDR1 and CDR2 (germline): SGHRS, YFSETQ. The CDR3 is made up of 15 amino acids. Trimming stripped 3 bases from V and 0 bases from J, with 11 bases between. In DNA form, the CDR3 reads TGCGCCAGCAGCTCGATGACGGAGAGCACAGATACGCAGTATTTT. Translation: CASSSMTESTDTQYF. The full variable domain, completed using reference TRBV5-1 and TRBJ2-3, is KAGVTQTPRYLIKTRGQQVTLSCSPISGHRSVSWYQQTPGQGLQFLFEYFSETQRNKGNFPGRFSGRQFSNSRSEMNVSTLELGDSALYLCASSSMTESTDTQYFGPGTRLTVL.

The gene calls are TRBV10-3 and TRBJ2-3, with 7 bases aligning to TRBD1. V lost 0 bases and J lost 0; bases outside the gene matches: 0. CDR1 is ENHRY, CDR2 SYGVKD, per germline. CDR3 size: 15 residues. The CDR3 spells CAISESGQSTDTQYF. CDR3 DNA sequence: TGTGCCATCAGTGAGTCGGGACAGAGCACAGATACGCAGTATTTT.

This chain connects TRBV4-1 to TRBJ1-2; 7 bases are a match to TRBD1. V lost 6 bases, J lost 5 bases, and 6 bases stayed unmatched. The CDR3 covers 13 residues. Germline V gene lookup returns CDR1 MGHRA and CDR2 YSYEKL. CDR3 bases: TGCGCCAGCAGTCCCGACAGGGTATATGGCTACACCTTC. Translation: CASSPDRVYGYTF.

V is TRBV11-2 and J is TRBJ1-2, with D hard to call. This CDR3 spans 14 amino acids. Deletions cut 0 bases from V and 4 bases from J, with 9 bases between. Germline lookup yields CDR1 SGHAT and CDR2 FQNNGV. CDR3 loop: CASSLDWSIYGYTF. The CDR3 DNA reads as TGTGCCAGCAGCTTAGATTGGAGCATCTATGGCTACACCTTC. The full variable domain, its missing parts supplied by reference TRBV11-2 and TRBJ1-2, is EAGVAQSPRYKIIEKRQSVAFWCNPISGHATLYWYQQILGQGPKLLIQFQNNGVVDDSQLPKDRFSAERLKGVDSTLKIQPAKLEDSAVYLCASSLDWSIYGYTFGSGTRLTVV.

This clone was found a few times. The rearrangement joins TRBV7-9 to TRBJ1-2, with 7 positions matching TRBD1. The CDR3 is made up of 15 amino acids. V was pared by 5 bases and J by 7 bases, with 13 bases of the junction left unmatched. Per the germline V gene, CDR1 is SEHNR and CDR2 is FQNEAQ (reference sequence). The CDR3: CASSAGTDGISGYTF. The DNA of the CDR3 is TGTGCCAGCAGCGCCGGGACAGATGGTATTAGTGGCTACACCTTC.

The chain couples TRBV23-1 to TRBJ1-5; 7 bases agree with TRBD1. TRBV23-1 is noted as an ORF with a role that remains uncertain. The CDR3 loop spans 17 amino acids. V lost 4 bases, J lost 11 bases, and 20 bases stayed unmatched. As DNA, the CDR3 is TGCGCCAGCAGTCGGCCAGGGGGAGTTTTCCCATCATGGGCCCAGCATTTT. Translated: CASSRPGGVFPSWAQHF.

The V and J genes are TRBV7-8 and TRBJ2-6; D gene unclear. Deletions cut 5 bases from V and 0 bases from J, with 11 bases between. CDR3 length: 16 amino acids. Germline V gene data show CDR1 as SGHVS and CDR2 as FQNEAQ. The CDR3 DNA follows: TGTGCCAGCAGCCCACGGGCCGTCTCTGGGGCCAACGTCCTGACTTTC. This sequence encodes CASSPRAVSGANVLTF.

V is TRBV19 and J is TRBJ1-5; 7 nucleotides match TRBD1. Germline V gene sequence: CDR1 LNHDA, CDR2 SQIVND (reference sequence). Trimming removed 4 bases from V and 3 bases from J; junction bases left unmatched: 3. The CDR3 is 14 amino acids. The CDR3 spells CASSTTGVNQPQHF. In nucleotides, the CDR3 is TGTGCCAGTAGTACTACAGGGGTCAATCAGCCCCAGCATTTT.

The chain joins TRBV28 to TRBJ1-5, with TRBD1 as a possible D gene (5 bases). From germline, CDR1 is MDHEN and CDR2 SYDVKM. Trimming removed 2 bases from V and 2 bases from J, with 16 bases in between. The CDR3 has 17 residues. CDR3 sequence: CASSLSSGRFGNQPQHF. The CDR3 nucleotides are TGTGCCAGCAGTTTAAGTTCAGGGAGGTTTGGCAATCAGCCCCAGCATTTT.

The chain couples TRBV7-2 to TRBJ2-3; no clear D. V lost 1 base, J lost 3 bases, and 11 bases lay in between. The CDR3 consists of 15 residues. Germline V gene lookup returns CDR1 SGHTA and CDR2 FQGNSA. CDR3 amino acids: CASSLGGTRTDTQYF. The CDR3 DNA reads TGTGCCAGCAGCTTAGGTGGCACTCGAACAGATACGCAGTATTTT.

This clone appeared a single time. This chain links TRBV6-6 with TRBJ2-1; D gene uncertain. CDR1 is MNHNY, CDR2 SVGAGI, per germline (reference sequence). The length of the CDR3 is 13 residues. The V gene lost 2 bases and the J gene lost 4 bases, with 6 bases spanning the gap. The CDR3 sequence: CASSYEAYNEQFF. In nucleotides, the CDR3 is TGTGCCAGCAGTTACGAAGCTTACAATGAGCAGTTCTTC.

The chain employs TRBV6-5 and TRBJ1-2; the D is unclear. V lost 2 bases, J lost 3 bases, and 10 bases lay in between. The CDR3 has 14 amino acids. Germline CDR1 is MNHEY and CDR2 is SVGAGI. In DNA, the CDR3 is TGTGCCAGCAGTTACCCCGGGAGCGACTATGGCTACACCTTC. Translation: CASSYPGSDYGYTF.

The chain recombines TRBV11-1 with TRBJ1-1; D not certain. Per germline, CDR1 SGHAT and CDR2 FQDESV (reference sequence). The CDR3 is made up of 13 amino acids. Trimming cost V 5 bases and J 10 bases, with 17 bases left between them. Here the CDR3 reads CASSRDIGRAAFF. The DNA for the CDR3 is TGTGCCAGCAGCCGAGACATAGGACGGGCAGCTTTCTTT. Full variable domain (missing parts from reference TRBV11-1 and TRBJ1-1): EAEVAQSPRYKITEKSQAVAFWCDPISGHATLYWYRQILGQGPELLVQFQDESVVDDSQLPKDRFSAERLKGVDSTLKIQPAELGDSAMYLCASSRDIGRAAFFGQGTRLTVV.

The V gene is TRBV2, the J gene TRBJ2-3; D uncertain. V lost 0 bases to trimming and J lost 0 bases, with 10 bases between them. The CDR3 is 16 residues long. CDR1 and CDR2 from the germline V gene are SNHLY and FYNNEI. This chain's CDR3 is CASSEARSPSTDTQYF. Written as DNA, the CDR3 is TGTGCCAGCAGTGAAGCGCGCTCCCCTAGCACAGATACGCAGTATTTT.

CDR3 nucleotide sequence: TGTGCCAGCAGTGACCCTGCCCTTAGAAGATTAAATGAAAAACTGTTTTTT. Translating gives CASSDPALRRLNEKLFF. This chain joins TRBV6-1 and TRBJ1-4; D call uncertain. Germline V gene sequence: CDR1 MNHNS, CDR2 SASEGT. The CDR3 runs to 17 residues. Trimming took off 3 bases at V and 5 bases at J, with 19 bases between the two ends.

The chain recombines TRBV7-2 with TRBJ2-7; D is unresolved. The V end lost 2 bases, the J end lost 4 bases, and 9 bases lay between the germline ends. The germline CDR1 and CDR2 sequences are SGHTA and FQGNSA. The CDR3 is 13 amino acids. CDR3 residues: CASSLSPVYEQYF. The CDR3 coding sequence is TGTGCCAGCAGCTTATCTCCAGTTTACGAGCAGTACTTC.